This T cell receptor (beta chain) is from a study of CD8+ T cells in alopecia areata. This clone occurred a few times. Antigen specificity is unknown. Overall study findings and caveats: Because of a solitary nonresponder, the connection of baseline CD8+ expansion to response stays uncertain. Besides other cells, scalp samples also yield sequences of resident alphabeta T cells from normal skin. Especially in alopecia totalis/universalis, lesional scalp showed greater clonality than normal scalp did.

The treatment denotes: oral pan-JAK inhibitor, 5-10 mg twice daily. Collected material from alopecia areata patients comprised lesional scalp punch biopsies and peripheral blood. Extraction and reverse transcription of RNA yielded cDNA as the sequencing template. Produced via immunoSEQ multiplex PCR; TCRdb's table is partial and in-frame only. Here the sample spans some 88,000 clones, about 44% being singletons. This CDR3 spans 13 amino acids. V gave up 4 bases and J gave up 5 bases; unmatched junction bases: 5. Germline CDR1 SGDLS, CDR2 YYNGEE. The rearrangement links TRBV9 to TRBJ2-7; 8 nucleotides match TRBD2. The sequence derives from a human donor with alopecia areata. The specimen was CD8+ T cells sorted from blood, collected at week 24, from a patient treated with tofacitinib. The CDR3 loop is CASSPGTSHEQYF. The CDR3, as DNA: TGTGCCAGCAGCCCGGGGACTAGTCACGAGCAGTACTTC.